These 24 T cell receptor beta chains came from one sample sequenced in a study of T-cell memory formation after mild COVID-19. TCRdb fed the 5' RACE reads into MiXCR, producing one record per CDR3 protein. The table includes over 120,000 distinct CDR3 sequences, roughly 21% detected once. The sequencing sample was made of PBMCs or a T cell subset sorted from them (not recorded which). All receptors come from an adult woman who had mild COVID-19 (a few samples of this study predate the infection). Cell type and time point are not known.

The V gene is TRBV2, the J gene TRBJ1-5; no definite D call. V was pared by 8 bases and J by 0 bases, with 8 bases between. Germline lookup yields CDR1 SNHLY and CDR2 FYNNEI. The CDR3 has 13 amino acids. The CDR3 loop reads CASLLDSNQPQHF. DNA of the CDR3: TGTGCCAGCTTGCTCGATAGCAATCAGCCCCAGCATTTT.

In its sample, this clonotype was seen a few times. The chain recombines TRBV12-3 or TRBV12-4 with TRBJ2-1; 9 bases line up with TRBD2. The CDR3 consists of 17 residues. After removal of 6 bases from V and 6 bases from J, the junction contained 15 bases not matched to a gene. The CDR3 protein is CASSYTSSGGPRNEQFF. For the CDR3, the DNA is TGTGCCAGCAGCTATACATCAAGCGGGGGGCCACGCAATGAGCAGTTCTTC.

The CDR3 protein is CAVVGALEKQYF. In nucleotides, the CDR3 is TGTGCCGTCGTCGGGGCCCTGGAAAAGCAGTACTTC. This sequence joins TRBV7-9 and TRBJ2-7; D tentatively reads TRBD1 or TRBD2 (5 bases each). Germline CDR1 reads SEHNR; CDR2 reads FQNEAQ (reference sequence). The CDR3 runs to 12 residues. V was pared by 11 bases and J by 8 bases, with 19 bases between.

This clonotype was seen more than once but under ten times. The V and J genes are TRBV10-3 and TRBJ2-3; D is perhaps TRBD2 (5 bases). The CDR3 loop spans 14 amino acids. Germline CDR1 reads ENHRY; CDR2 reads SYGVKD. The V end lost 10 bases, the J end lost 6 bases, and 20 bases lay between the germline ends. CDR3 in amino acids: CASAASGGLDTQYF. The DNA of the CDR3 is TGTGCCAGCGCGGCCAGCGGAGGTCTGGATACGCAGTATTTT.

This clonotype was found a few times. The V gene is TRBV5-1, the J gene TRBJ2-2; 13 bases align to TRBD2. This CDR3 is 20 amino acids long. Germline CDR1 and CDR2: SGHRS and YFSETQ. V dropped 0 bases and J dropped 0; count of bases not matched to a gene: 8. In nucleotides, the CDR3 is TGCGCCAGCAGCTTGGCTCGGACTAGCGGGAGCGGGGCGAACACCGGGGAGCTGTTTTTT. Amino acids: CASSLARTSGSGANTGELFF.

A few counts support this clonotype. J is TRBJ2-4 and V is TRBV29-1, with 12 bases fitting TRBD2. Germline loops: CDR1 SQVTM, CDR2 ANQGSEA. The J segment lost 2 bases and the V segment lost 5 bases, leaving 7 bases of the junction unmatched. The CDR3 covers 16 residues. CDR3 bases: TGCAGCGTTCGCCAGGGACTAGCGGGCACCAAAAACATTCAGTACTTC. The encoded protein is CSVRQGLAGTKNIQYF.

This chain links TRBV5-1 with TRBJ1-1, with 7 positions matching TRBD1. V shed 9 bases and J 0 bases; nucleotides not matched to a gene: 14. Germline values: CDR1 SGHRS, CDR2 YFSETQ. The CDR3 length is 16 residues. The CDR3 sequence is CAIRIDRDSLNTEAFF. The DNA for the CDR3 is TGCGCCATCAGGATTGACCGGGACAGCCTGAACACTGAAGCTTTCTTT.

This clonotype appeared a few times. The rearrangement uses TRBV29-1 and TRBJ2-7; D unresolved. CDR3 length: 12 residues. V was clipped by 5 bases and J by 3 bases, with 11 bases between them. Germline V gives CDR1 SQVTM, CDR2 ANQGSEA. The CDR3 protein is CSVWISVYEQYF. In DNA, the CDR3 is TGCAGCGTTTGGATCTCAGTCTACGAGCAGTACTTC.

The chain is built from TRBV5-1 and TRBJ1-1, with TRBD1 as a possible D gene (5 bases). The V and J ends lost 0 bases and 5 bases respectively, with 11 bases between them. CDR1 SGHRS and CDR2 YFSETQ come from the germline V gene. This CDR3 contains 14 residues. Written as DNA, the CDR3 is TGCGCCAGCAGCTTGGAACCAAAGGGGACTGAAGCTTTCTTT. This sequence encodes CASSLEPKGTEAFF.

This clonotype appeared a few times. The chain carries TRBV3-1 and TRBJ2-1; TRBD2 aligns across 11 bases. V dropped 4 bases and J dropped 7; count of bases not matched to a gene: 12. The CDR3 is 17 amino acids. The germline CDR1 and CDR2 sequences are LGHDT and YNNKEL (reference sequence). The DNA of the CDR3 is TGTGCCAGCAGCCCAACCCTTAGCGGGAGGGCCGGGAATGAGCAGTTCTTC. Its protein product is CASSPTLSGRAGNEQFF.

This clonotype was seen repeatedly, ten times or more. The chain recombines TRBV7-2 with TRBJ2-7; 10 nucleotides line up with TRBD2. Unmatched junction bases numbered 1, after V lost 5 bases and J lost 0 bases. This CDR3 comprises 14 residues. The germline V gene has CDR1 SGHTA and CDR2 FQGNSA. CDR3 region: CASSPSGSSYEQYF. CDR3 DNA: TGTGCCAGCAGCCCTAGCGGGAGCTCCTACGAGCAGTACTTC.

The sample holds a few counts of this clonotype. The chain couples TRBV20-1 to TRBJ1-1; perhaps TRBD1 as D (5 bases). Germline lookup yields CDR1 DFQATT and CDR2 SNEGSKA (reference sequence). The CDR3 runs 15 residues. V lost 0 bases and J 1 base, leaving 12 bases between the germline ends. The CDR3 is CSARDHAGKNTEAFF. For the CDR3, the DNA is TGCAGTGCTAGAGATCATGCAGGGAAGAACACTGAAGCTTTCTTT.

There are a few counts of this clonotype. The V call is TRBV7-9, the J call TRBJ2-2; D remains unclear. The CDR3 has 12 residues. The germline V and J ends were trimmed by 7 bases and 2 bases, with 5 bases remaining between them. CDR1 SEHNR and CDR2 FQNEAQ come from the germline V gene (reference sequence). The CDR3 sequence: CASTENTGELFF. Written as DNA, the CDR3 is TGTGCCAGCACGGAAAACACCGGGGAGCTGTTTTTT.

This sequence joins TRBV12-3 or TRBV12-4 and TRBJ1-5, with no clear D. The CDR3 contains 13 residues. V lost 3 bases to trimming and J lost 5 bases, with 8 bases between them. CDR3 amino acids: CASSFIIYQPQHF. CDR3 DNA: TGTGCCAGCAGTTTTATTATCTATCAGCCCCAGCATTTT.

This clonotype was observed a handful of times. This chain connects TRBV24-1 to TRBJ1-1; possibly TRBD1 for D (6 bases). Germline V gene data show CDR1 as KGHDR and CDR2 as SFDVKD. The ends were cut back, 8 bases at V and 3 bases at J, with 12 bases in the middle. The CDR3 loop spans 13 amino acids. The CDR3 sequence is CATTGEGDTEAFF. The CDR3 DNA follows: TGTGCCACCACTGGAGAGGGGGACACTGAAGCTTTCTTT.

The chain recombines TRBV5-1 with TRBJ1-2; TRBD1 aligns across 8 bases. The CDR3 is 15 amino acids. The trim removed 0 bases at V and 1 base at J, leaving 2 bases unmatched. Germline V CDR1 and CDR2: SGHRS, YFSETQ. CDR3 residues: CASSLAGGNNYGYTF. CDR3 bases: TGCGCCAGCAGCTTGGCAGGGGGCAATAACTATGGCTACACCTTC. The full variable domain, its missing parts supplied by reference TRBV5-1 and TRBJ1-2, is KAGVTQTPRYLIKTRGQQVTLSCSPISGHRSVSWYQQTPGQGLQFLFEYFSETQRNKGNFPGRFSGRQFSNSRSEMNVSTLELGDSALYLCASSLAGGNNYGYTFGSGTRLTVV.

This clonotype was seen a few times. The chain carries TRBV5-1 and TRBJ2-3; D perhaps matches TRBD2 (6 bases). CDR3 length equals 16 residues. Germline V CDR1 and CDR2: SGHRS, YFSETQ. Between the trimmed V and J ends, which lost 0 bases and 3 bases, there was a span of 14 bases. In DNA, the CDR3 is TGCGCCAGCAGCTTGGCGACTAGAGGGGATACAGATACGCAGTATTTT. This gives the protein CASSLATRGDTDTQYF.

This clonotype has a handful of counts. This sequence joins TRBV9 and TRBJ1-3, with 9 bases that match TRBD1. Germline assignment: CDR1 SGDLS and CDR2 YYNGEE. The CDR3 covers 17 residues. V gave up 3 bases and J gave up 4 bases; unmatched junction bases: 11. CDR3 sequence: CASSAGGQGRRGNTIYF. The CDR3, as DNA: TGTGCCAGCAGCGCCGGAGGACAGGGGCGAAGAGGAAACACCATATATTTT.

The chain recombines TRBV7-9 with TRBJ1-1; D perhaps matches TRBD1 (6 bases). The CDR3 totals 12 residues. V lost 1 base, J lost 13 bases, and 13 bases lay in between. Germline V lookup: CDR1 SEHNR, CDR2 FQNEAQ (reference sequence). CDR3 bases: TGTGCCAGCAGCTTAGAGGGGGTGCAGGGTTTCTTT. Its translation is CASSLEGVQGFF.

This clonotype was counted between two and nine times. The chain couples TRBV12-3 or TRBV12-4 to TRBJ2-3, with 12 nucleotides matching TRBD1. Trimming took 6 bases from V and 6 from J; bases not matched to a gene: 7. There are 15 residues in the CDR3. The DNA of the CDR3 is TGTGCCAGCAGCAAGGGAGGGACAGGGGGCGATACGCAGTATTTT. This encodes CASSKGGTGGDTQYF.

This clonotype has only a few counts. The V and J genes are TRBV7-9 and TRBJ2-7; a weak D match, TRBD1 (6 bases). The CDR3 totals 15 residues. V was pared by 6 bases and J by 3 bases, with 18 bases between. Germline lookup yields CDR1 SEHNR and CDR2 FQNEAQ (reference sequence). CDR3 amino acids: CASSSTGKAVYEQYF. The CDR3 bases are TGTGCCAGCAGTTCTACAGGGAAGGCGGTCTACGAGCAGTACTTC. Variable domain in full (rest from reference TRBV7-9 and TRBJ2-7): DTGVSQNPRHKITKRGQNVTFRCDPISEHNRLYWYRQTLGQGPEFLTYFQNEAQLEKSRLLSDRFSAERPKGSFSTLEIQRTEQGDSAMYLCASSSTGKAVYEQYFGPGTRLTVT.

This clonotype was seen more than once but under ten times. One end of the junction does not line up with germline, which may come from a read error. The V call is TRBV7-7, the J call TRBJ2-5, with TRBD2 matching over 9 bases. Germline V gene sequence: CDR1 SSHAT, CDR2 FNYEAQ (reference sequence). The CDR3 runs to 15 residues. The CDR3 bases are TGTGCTAGCAGCGTAGCGGGAGCAGGGGCAGAGACCCAGTACTTC. This gives the protein CASSVAGAGAETQYF.

The chain has TRBV6-1 and TRBJ1-1; TRBD1 might be the D (5 bases). The CDR3 has 13 residues. Deletions cut 7 bases from V and 4 bases from J, with 13 bases between. Germline CDR1 MNHNS, CDR2 SASEGT. The CDR3 region is CASKGPPATEAFF. The CDR3 region has the DNA TGTGCCAGCAAGGGACCCCCCGCCACTGAAGCTTTCTTT.

This clonotype was counted only a few times. DNA of the CDR3: TGTGCCAGCAGCTTAGCGCTGCACAATGAGCAGTTCTTC. Encoded protein: CASSLALHNEQFF. The rearrangement uses TRBV7-2 and TRBJ2-1; D remains ambiguous. V shed 0 bases and J shed 5 bases, with 5 bases lying between them. The CDR3 sequence is 13 residues long. Germline loops: CDR1 SGHTA, CDR2 FQGNSA.